These T cell receptor beta chains were read from a single sample in a study of T cells after yellow fever vaccination. One entry per CDR3 protein results from TCRdb running MiXCR on the 5' RACE reads. This sample has around 260,000 distinct CDR3 sequences, with 5.2% found just once. This specimen consisted of CD4+ T cells sorted from PBMCs, obtained on the day of the yellow fever booster vaccination. The receptors originated from a man in his late teens or twenties who received the YFV17D yellow fever vaccine. Both conserved end residues are part of each CDR3. The D gene is left open where the match is weak. Where a row states a size, it is once, few, many or the class of an expanded clone; other rows omit it.

d_call: NA
clone_size: NA
v_call: TRBV14
j_call: TRBJ1-1
cdr3_length: 15
cdr3_nt: TGTGCCAGCAGCCAAGAGGTGGGATGGTACACTGAAGCTTTCTTT
cdr3_aa: CASSQEVGWYTEAFF

d_call: TRBD2
clone_size: NA
v_call: TRBV20-1
j_call: TRBJ2-1
cdr3_length: 14
cdr3_nt: TGCAGTGCTAGTCGGGGGGGGTTGTGGGATGAGCAGTTCTTC
cdr3_aa: CSASRGGLWDEQFF

d_call: NA
clone_size: many
v_call: TRBV6-6
j_call: TRBJ1-1
cdr3_length: 13
cdr3_nt: TGTGCCAGCAGTACAGGGTACGGCACTGAAGCTTTCTTT
cdr3_aa: CASSTGYGTEAFF

d_call: NA
clone_size: few
v_call: TRBV21-1
j_call: TRBJ1-1
cdr3_length: 11
cdr3_nt: TGTGCCAGCAGCGCAAACACTGAAGCTTTCTTT
cdr3_aa: CASSANTEAFF

d_call: NA
clone_size: few
v_call: TRBV28
j_call: TRBJ2-5
cdr3_length: 15
cdr3_nt: TGTGCCAGCAGTCACGGCGGGGCCTCAAAAGAGACCCAGTACTTC
cdr3_aa: CASSHGGASKETQYF

d_call: NA
clone_size: few
v_call: TRBV10-3
j_call: TRBJ1-1
cdr3_length: 16
cdr3_nt: TGTGCCATCAGCGCCGCAGGAGGACGAGGTAACACTGAAGCTTTCTTT
cdr3_aa: CAISAAGGRGNTEAFF

d_call: NA
clone_size: NA
v_call: TRBV20-1
j_call: TRBJ1-6
cdr3_length: 13
cdr3_nt: TGCAGTGCTACGGCGTGGGATAATTCACCCCTCCACTTT
cdr3_aa: CSATAWDNSPLHF

d_call: NA
clone_size: few
v_call: TRBV6-6
j_call: TRBJ1-1
cdr3_length: 17
cdr3_nt: TGTGCCAGCAGTTCCCCGAGGGGCGCGGGCGTGAACACTGAAGCTTTCTTT
cdr3_aa: CASSSPRGAGVNTEAFF

d_call: NA
clone_size: few
v_call: TRBV20-1
j_call: TRBJ1-1
cdr3_length: 13
cdr3_nt: TGCAGTGCTCAGGACAGCTCTGGGGCTGAAGCTTTCTTT
cdr3_aa: CSAQDSSGAEAFF

d_call: NA
clone_size: NA
v_call: TRBV4-3
j_call: TRBJ1-1
cdr3_length: 15
cdr3_nt: TGCGCCAGCAGCCTACAAACGGGAGCGAACACTGAAGCTTTCTTT
cdr3_aa: CASSLQTGANTEAFF

d_call: NA
clone_size: NA
v_call: TRBV7-9
j_call: TRBJ1-2
cdr3_length: 15
cdr3_nt: TGTGCCACGAGCCGGCAGGGAAGCGGGCGAGGGGGCTACACCTTC
cdr3_aa: CATSRQGSGRGGYTF

d_call: NA
clone_size: NA
v_call: TRBV21-1
j_call: TRBJ1-6
cdr3_length: 17
cdr3_nt: TGTGCCAGCAGCAAAGACGGAAAAGGGTCCCATAATTCACCCCTCCACTTT
cdr3_aa: CASSKDGKGSHNSPLHF

d_call: NA
clone_size: many
v_call: TRBV20-1
j_call: TRBJ1-1
cdr3_length: 14
cdr3_nt: TGCAGTGTCTCAGCCCAGGCCCTGAACACTGAAGCTTTCTTT
cdr3_aa: CSVSAQALNTEAFF

d_call: TRBD1
clone_size: few
v_call: TRBV5-1
j_call: TRBJ1-2
cdr3_length: 14
cdr3_nt: TGCGCCAGCAGACAGGGACAGGGGGACTATGGCTACACCTTC
cdr3_aa: CASRQGQGDYGYTF

d_call: TRBD2
clone_size: many
v_call: TRBV29-1
j_call: TRBJ2-7
cdr3_length: 13
cdr3_nt: TGCAGCGCTGAACGCCCGGGGGGGTACGAGCAGTACTTC
cdr3_aa: CSAERPGGYEQYF

d_call: TRBD1
clone_size: many
v_call: TRBV7-3
j_call: TRBJ1-2
cdr3_length: 15
cdr3_nt: TGTGCCAGCAGCCCGAGAAGCGGGACAGGGGTGGGCTACACCTTC
cdr3_aa: CASSPRSGTGVGYTF

d_call: NA
clone_size: NA
v_call: TRBV4-2
j_call: TRBJ2-3
cdr3_length: 14
cdr3_nt: TGTGCCAGCAGCCAAGGTCTAGTCACAGATACGCAGTATTTT
cdr3_aa: CASSQGLVTDTQYF

d_call: NA
clone_size: NA
v_call: TRBV4-2
j_call: TRBJ2-1
cdr3_length: 14
cdr3_nt: TGTGCCAGCAGCCAAGAGGCCTCCTACAATGAGCAGTTCTTC
cdr3_aa: CASSQEASYNEQFF

d_call: NA
clone_size: NA
v_call: TRBV6-2/TRBV6-3
j_call: TRBJ1-1
cdr3_length: 15
cdr3_nt: TGTGCCAGCAGTCCCTTGGCAGGGAGTGGCACTGAAGCTTTCTTT
cdr3_aa: CASSPLAGSGTEAFF

d_call: TRBD1
clone_size: few
v_call: TRBV20-1
j_call: TRBJ2-1
cdr3_length: 18
cdr3_nt: TGCAGTGCTAGTGGGCCCGGGACAGGGGGATACTCCTACAATGAGCAGTTCTTC
cdr3_aa: CSASGPGTGGYSYNEQFF

d_call: NA
clone_size: NA
v_call: TRBV3-1
j_call: TRBJ2-2
cdr3_length: 13
cdr3_nt: TGTGCCAGCAGCCAATATGCAATCGGGGAGCTGTTTTTT
cdr3_aa: CASSQYAIGELFF

d_call: TRBD2
clone_size: many
v_call: TRBV27
j_call: TRBJ2-3
cdr3_length: 15
cdr3_nt: TGTGCCAGCACCGGGGGGGGCCGGGGGACAGATACGCAGTATTTT
cdr3_aa: CASTGGGRGTDTQYF

d_call: TRBD1
clone_size: NA
v_call: TRBV12-3/TRBV12-4
j_call: TRBJ2-5
cdr3_length: 16
cdr3_nt: TGTGCCAGCAGTTCTCGGGACAGGGTTTTTGCGGAGACCCAGTACTTC
cdr3_aa: CASSSRDRVFAETQYF

d_call: TRBD1
clone_size: few
v_call: TRBV6-5
j_call: TRBJ1-1
cdr3_length: 14
cdr3_nt: TGTGCCACCACCCCACGACAGGGTTCCACTGAAGCTTTCTTT
cdr3_aa: CATTPRQGSTEAFF

d_call: NA
clone_size: few
v_call: TRBV20-1
j_call: TRBJ1-1
cdr3_length: 11
cdr3_nt: TGCAGTGCCCCCTTCGGCACTGAAGCTTTCTTT
cdr3_aa: CSAPFGTEAFF

d_call: NA
clone_size: many
v_call: TRBV7-2
j_call: TRBJ2-5
cdr3_length: 14
cdr3_nt: TGTGCCAGCAGCTTGAGGCCTAGCCGGGAGACCCAGTACTTC
cdr3_aa: CASSLRPSRETQYF

d_call: NA
clone_size: NA
v_call: TRBV5-1
j_call: TRBJ1-1
cdr3_length: 14
cdr3_nt: TGCGCCAGCAGCTTGCGTTCAGGGATCACTGAAGCTTTCTTT
cdr3_aa: CASSLRSGITEAFF

d_call: TRBD1
clone_size: many
v_call: TRBV30
j_call: TRBJ2-3
cdr3_length: 15
cdr3_nt: TGTGCCTGGAGTGTACGGGACAGGACCACAGATACGCAGTATTTT
cdr3_aa: CAWSVRDRTTDTQYF

d_call: NA
clone_size: few
v_call: TRBV6-2/TRBV6-3
j_call: TRBJ2-5
cdr3_length: 15
cdr3_nt: TGTGCCAGCAGTTACCCCCCCCCGGGGTCTAGGGACCAGTACTTC
cdr3_aa: CASSYPPPGSRDQYF

d_call: TRBD2
clone_size: many
v_call: TRBV5-1
j_call: TRBJ2-3
cdr3_length: 15
cdr3_nt: TGCGCCAGCGGCCTTGGACTAGCGGACACAGATACGCAGTATTTT
cdr3_aa: CASGLGLADTDTQYF

d_call: NA
clone_size: NA
v_call: TRBV7-7
j_call: TRBJ1-6
cdr3_length: 14
cdr3_nt: TGTGCCAGCACCCCGGACAGCAGGAATTCACCCCTCCACTTT
cdr3_aa: CASTPDSRNSPLHF

d_call: NA
clone_size: NA
v_call: TRBV12-3/TRBV12-4
j_call: TRBJ2-6
cdr3_length: 14
cdr3_nt: TGTGCCAGCAGTGGCTTCTCTGGGGCCAACGTCCTGACTTTC
cdr3_aa: CASSGFSGANVLTF

d_call: NA
clone_size: NA
v_call: TRBV11-2
j_call: TRBJ1-6
cdr3_length: 15
cdr3_nt: TGTGCCAGCAGAGCGATAGCGGGACGCCGATCACCCCTCCACTTT
cdr3_aa: CASRAIAGRRSPLHF

d_call: TRBD1
clone_size: NA
v_call: TRBV9
j_call: TRBJ1-3
cdr3_length: 17
cdr3_nt: TGTGCCAGCAGCGTGGGCGAGACAGGGGCGCTAGGAAACACCATATATTTT
cdr3_aa: CASSVGETGALGNTIYF

d_call: TRBD2
clone_size: few
v_call: TRBV7-2
j_call: TRBJ2-7
cdr3_length: 14
cdr3_nt: TGTGCCAGCAGCTGGCGGGGGGGGTCCTACGAGCAGTACTTC
cdr3_aa: CASSWRGGSYEQYF

d_call: NA
clone_size: many
v_call: TRBV18
j_call: TRBJ2-3
cdr3_length: 14
cdr3_nt: TGTGCCAGCAGCTTAGACAGAGGCACAGATACGCAGTATTTT
cdr3_aa: CASSLDRGTDTQYF

d_call: TRBD2
clone_size: few
v_call: TRBV14
j_call: TRBJ2-1
cdr3_length: 18
cdr3_nt: TGTGCCAGCAGCCAAGTCCTTTGGCGGGGGGTCTCCTACAATGAGCAGTTCTTC
cdr3_aa: CASSQVLWRGVSYNEQFF

d_call: NA
clone_size: few
v_call: TRBV28
j_call: TRBJ1-5
cdr3_length: 13
cdr3_nt: TGTGCCATTCGCCAGGGGATTAATCAGCCCCAGCATTTT
cdr3_aa: CAIRQGINQPQHF

d_call: NA
clone_size: many
v_call: TRBV4-1
j_call: TRBJ2-3
cdr3_length: 13
cdr3_nt: TGCGCCAGCAGCCAAGTGGGTCGGGGCGCGCAGTATTTT
cdr3_aa: CASSQVGRGAQYF

d_call: NA
clone_size: few
v_call: TRBV7-9
j_call: TRBJ1-1
cdr3_length: 14
cdr3_nt: TGTGCGACCCGTAGGAGGGGCGAAGACACTGAAGCTTTCTTT
cdr3_aa: CATRRRGEDTEAFF

d_call: NA
clone_size: few
v_call: TRBV3-1
j_call: TRBJ2-7
cdr3_length: 16
cdr3_nt: TGTGCCAGCAGCCAAGATCTGGGCTCGGGTCTGAACGAGCAGTACTTC
cdr3_aa: CASSQDLGSGLNEQYF

d_call: NA
clone_size: many
v_call: TRBV5-1
j_call: TRBJ2-3
cdr3_length: 14
cdr3_nt: TGCGCCAGCAGCCCTACAGGGTATCCAGATACGCAGTATTTT
cdr3_aa: CASSPTGYPDTQYF

d_call: NA
clone_size: many
v_call: TRBV5-1
j_call: TRBJ1-2
cdr3_length: 14
cdr3_nt: TGCGCCAGCAGCTTGGGGACCCCCGAGGGGGGCTACACCTTC
cdr3_aa: CASSLGTPEGGYTF

d_call: TRBD1
clone_size: few
v_call: TRBV12-3/TRBV12-4
j_call: TRBJ1-5
cdr3_length: 13
cdr3_nt: TGTGCCAGCAGTGCAGGGGGAGATCAGCCCCAGCATTTT
cdr3_aa: CASSAGGDQPQHF

d_call: TRBD1
clone_size: few
v_call: TRBV5-6
j_call: TRBJ1-1
cdr3_length: 16
cdr3_nt: TGTGCCAGCAGCGTTCCCGGGACAGCGATGAACACTGAAGCTTTCTTT
cdr3_aa: CASSVPGTAMNTEAFF

d_call: NA
clone_size: many
v_call: TRBV10-3
j_call: TRBJ2-3
cdr3_length: 14
cdr3_nt: TGTGCCATCAATTCGGGACCAAGCACAGATACGCAGTATTTT
cdr3_aa: CAINSGPSTDTQYF

d_call: TRBD2
clone_size: NA
v_call: TRBV7-2
j_call: TRBJ2-3
cdr3_length: 15
cdr3_nt: TGTGCCAGCAGCTTATGGGCGGGGGGAACAGATACGCAGTATTTT
cdr3_aa: CASSLWAGGTDTQYF

d_call: NA
clone_size: NA
v_call: TRBV5-4
j_call: TRBJ2-7
cdr3_length: 12
cdr3_nt: TGTGCCAGCAGCTTGGGGATCGACGAGCAGTACTTC
cdr3_aa: CASSLGIDEQYF

d_call: NA
clone_size: many
v_call: TRBV18
j_call: TRBJ2-3
cdr3_length: 15
cdr3_nt: TGTGCCAGCTCACTCGTCGAAGCGGCCACAGATACGCAGTATTTT
cdr3_aa: CASSLVEAATDTQYF

d_call: TRBD1
clone_size: many
v_call: TRBV7-3
j_call: TRBJ2-5
cdr3_length: 13
cdr3_nt: TGTGCCAGCAGCTCACAGGGGTGGGAGACCCAGTACTTC
cdr3_aa: CASSSQGWETQYF